The present TCR beta chain was sequenced within a study of Ad26.COV2.S vaccination and SARS-CoV-2 variants. Background on the study: Ad26.COV2.S shots went into the muscle once or twice, 56 days apart. Study-wide points: Spike-specific TCR breadth was greater in vaccine than placebo recipients. The study found similar non-spike TCR breadth in vaccine and placebo recipients.

TCRdb keeps only in-frame clones here, not all; method: immunoSEQ multiplex PCR. The top ten clones hold approximately 2.5% of a sample with roughly 420,000 clones, 89% of them seen once. Treatment in this sample: some 20 received Ad26.COV2.S at low or high dose, single or two shots; several received placebo; per-sample allocation not given. Sampling was done on day 63 after the first vaccine or placebo injection. A Boston adult aged 18-55 years was the donor. Trimming removed 1 base at V and 5 bases at J, with 15 bases between. The CDR3 contains 16 residues. From germline, CDR1 is MGHDK and CDR2 SYGVNS. On this clone itself: Its antigen is undetermined.

This TCR was recovered from a person between 18 and 59 years old who received the Ad26.COV2.S COVID-19 vaccine or a placebo. The rearrangement joins TRBV25-1 to TRBJ2-1, with unresolved D. Specimen: peripheral blood, collected in a trial of Ad26.COV2.S vaccine versus placebo. CDR3 region: CASSESSPQGDNEQFF. CDR3 DNA sequence: TGTGCCAGCAGTGAATCCAGCCCACAAGGAGACAATGAGCAGTTCTTC. The full variable domain, completed using reference TRBV25-1 and TRBJ2-1, is EADIYQTPRYLVIGTGKKITLECSQTMGHDKMYWYQQDPGMELHLIHYSYGVNSTEKGDLSSESTVSRIRTEHFPLTLESARPSHTSQYLCASSESSPQGDNEQFFGPGTRLTVL.